The 24 T cell receptor beta chains below come from one sample, sequenced in a study of T cell responses to AZD1222 COVID-19 vaccine. Measured with immunoSEQ multiplex PCR; TCRdb has only the in-frame clones, and not every one. The sample has about 97,000 clones, around 89% seen once; the top ten hold 7.5%. This specimen consisted of peripheral blood, obtained on day 0 of AZD1222 vaccination. All receptors come from an adult in good health.

This clone was counted only a few times. The chain uses TRBV29-1 and TRBJ1-3, with 7 bases that match TRBD1. J was trimmed by 3 bases and V by 0 bases; bases with no gene match: 5. The CDR3 runs 15 residues. Germline V gene sequence: CDR1 SQVTM, CDR2 ANQGSEA. This CDR3 is CSVEDYRGNGNTIYF. The DNA of the CDR3 is TGCAGCGTTGAAGATTACAGGGGTAATGGAAACACCATATATTTT. Filled out from reference TRBV29-1 and TRBJ1-3, the complete variable domain reads SAVISQKPSRDICQRGTSLTIQCQVDSQVTMMFWYRQQPGQSLTLIATANQGSEATYESGFVIDKFPISRPNLTFSTLTVSNMSPEDSSIYLCSVEDYRGNGNTIYFGEGSWLTVV.

J is TRBJ1-5 and V is TRBV5-5; TRBD1 is a possible D gene (6 bases). CDR3 length: 17 amino acids. V was cut by 3 bases and J by 2 bases, with 18 bases left in between. Germline V CDR1 and CDR2: SGHKS, YYEKEE (reference sequence). CDR3 amino acids: CASSWGTQRVGNQPQHF. As DNA, the CDR3 is TGTGCCAGCAGCTGGGGGACACAAAGGGTGGGCAATCAGCCCCAGCATTTT. The variable domain in full, with the rest retrieved from reference TRBV5-5 and TRBJ1-5, is DAGVTQSPTHLIKTRGQQVTLRCSPISGHKSVSWYQQVLGQGPQFIFQYYEKEERGRGNFPDRFSARQFPNYSSELNVNALLLGDSALYLCASSWGTQRVGNQPQHFGDGTRLSIL.

The chain recombines TRBV2 with TRBJ2-7, with 8 nucleotides matching TRBD1. CDR1 SNHLY and CDR2 FYNNEI come from the germline V gene. The CDR3 contains 13 residues. With 7 bases clipped from V and 6 bases from J, the junction kept 8 bases outside the gene matches. The CDR3, as DNA: TGTGCCAGCAACGGACAGGGCCCGGGCGAGCAGTACTTC. Amino acids: CASNGQGPGEQYF.

This clone was seen only once. This sequence joins TRBV3-1 (or the pseudogene TRBV3-2) and TRBJ2-3; 10 bases are a match to TRBD2. The V gene end was trimmed by 4 bases and the J gene end by 8 bases; junction bases not matched to a gene: 6. The CDR3 consists of 14 residues. CDR1 is LGHDT and CDR2 is YNNKEL in the germline V gene (reference sequence). CDR3 loop: CASSPRAGGGTQYF. The CDR3 DNA reads as TGTGCCAGCAGCCCGCGAGCGGGGGGGGGTACGCAGTATTTT.

The genes are TRBV18 and TRBJ1-2, with D perhaps matching TRBD1 (6 bases). Trimming removed 0 bases from V and 5 bases from J, with 10 bases in between. CDR3 length equals 14 residues. Germline values: CDR1 KGHSH, CDR2 LQKENI. DNA of the CDR3: TGTGCCAGCTCACCACCAGGACAGCAATATGGCTACACCTTC. It is translated as CASSPPGQQYGYTF. Full variable domain (outside the CDR3, taken from reference TRBV18 and TRBJ1-2): NAGVMQNPRHLVRRRGQEARLRCSPMKGHSHVYWYRQLPEEGLKFMVYLQKENIIDESGMPKERFSAEFPKEGPSILRIQQVVRGDSAAYFCASSPPGQQYGYTFGSGTRLTVV.

The rearrangement joins TRBV5-6 to TRBJ1-5; D remains unclear. The CDR3 has 15 amino acids. Trimming cost V 0 bases and J 6 bases, with 13 bases left between them. Germline CDR1 and CDR2: SGHDT and YYEEEE. Here the CDR3 DNA reads TGTGCCAGCAGCTTGGCGAGGGCTGGAGGTCAGCCCCAGCATTTT. Residues: CASSLARAGGQPQHF.

This clone was counted a single time. The DNA for the CDR3 is TGTGCCAGCAGAACCCCTAGCGGAGCCTACAATGAGCAGTTCTTC. It yields the protein CASRTPSGAYNEQFF. The V and J genes are TRBV6-6 and TRBJ2-1, with 7 bases that match TRBD2. V was pared by 6 bases and J by 2 bases, with 7 bases of the junction left unmatched. This CDR3 spans 15 amino acids. Germline loops: CDR1 MNHNY, CDR2 SVGAGI (reference sequence).

V gene TRBV6-2 or TRBV6-3 combines with J gene TRBJ2-2; D call uncertain. The CDR3 sequence is 15 residues long. The V gene's germline CDR1 is MNHEY and CDR2 SVGEGT. V lost 2 bases to trimming and J lost 10 bases, with 17 bases between them. CDR3 DNA: TGTGCCAGCAGTTACCCCACTGACACTCGTGAGGAGCTGTTTTTT. As protein: CASSYPTDTREELFF.

This clone was found a few times. V gene TRBV28 combines with J gene TRBJ2-3, with TRBD2 identical over 9 bases. From germline, CDR1 is MDHEN and CDR2 SYDVKM. This CDR3 is built from 17 residues. V was pared by 1 base and J by 4 bases, with 9 bases of the junction left unmatched. CDR3 sequence reads: CASSLFGGGGRADTQYF. In DNA, the CDR3 is TGTGCCAGCAGTTTATTTGGCGGGGGGGGCCGCGCAGATACGCAGTATTTT.

This chain's CDR3 is CASSPAVVRGQEKLFF. Here the CDR3 DNA reads TGTGCCAGCAGCCCAGCGGTGGTCAGGGGGCAGGAAAAACTGTTTTTT. The rearrangement links TRBV3-1 (or the pseudogene TRBV3-2) to TRBJ1-4, with 8 bases identical to TRBD1. This CDR3 is built from 16 residues. V gave up 4 bases and J gave up 8 bases; unmatched junction bases: 12. Germline V gives CDR1 LGHDT, CDR2 YNNKEL (reference sequence).

This clone was found once. The chain carries TRBV28 and TRBJ1-5; D is ambiguous. CDR1 is MDHEN, CDR2 SYDVKM, per germline. CDR3 length equals 15 residues. Trimming stripped 1 base from V and 4 bases from J, with 11 bases between. CDR3 sequence (DNA): TGTGCCAGCAGTTTATCTGCCGGAGAAAATCAGCCCCAGCATTTT. Translating gives CASSLSAGENQPQHF.

The chain uses TRBV5-6 and TRBJ2-1, with unresolved D. V lost 4 bases and J lost 4, with 9 bases in between. The CDR3 is made up of 13 amino acids. CDR1 is SGHDT, CDR2 YYEEEE, per germline. The CDR3 sequence is CASSLGSYNEQFF. The CDR3 DNA reads as TGTGCCAGCAGCCTAGGGTCTTACAATGAGCAGTTCTTC.

The table lists this clone with a few counts. The genes are TRBV6-2 or TRBV6-3 and TRBJ2-7; 9 bases map to TRBD1. This CDR3 has 16 residues. The ends lost 5 bases at V and 2 bases at J; junction bases unmatched: 10. Germline V CDR1 and CDR2: MNHEY, SVGEGT. CDR3 sequence: CASSPAPGQGPYEQYF. The CDR3 DNA is TGTGCCAGCAGTCCGGCTCCGGGACAGGGTCCCTACGAGCAGTACTTC.

The chain links TRBV5-1 to TRBJ1-1, with D perhaps TRBD1 (6 bases). The CDR3 spans 12 residues. Looked up from germline, CDR1 is SGHRS and CDR2 is YFSETQ. The V and J ends lost 0 bases and 9 bases respectively, with 9 bases between them. The CDR3 sequence: CASSLGTEKAFF. CDR3 sequence (DNA): TGCGCCAGCAGCTTGGGGACAGAGAAAGCTTTCTTT.

The chain uses TRBV7-2 and TRBJ1-4, with 10 bases fitting TRBD1. The trim removed 5 bases at V and 8 bases at J, leaving 8 bases unmatched. Germline CDR1 reads SGHTA; CDR2 reads FQGNSA. This CDR3 spans 15 amino acids. CDR3 bases: TGTGCCAGCAGCCCTCGGACAGGGGGAGAGGAAAAACTGTTTTTT. Its translation is CASSPRTGGEEKLFF. Full variable domain (remainder filled in from reference TRBV7-2 and TRBJ1-4): GAGVSQSPSNKVTEKGKDVELRCDPISGHTALYWYRQSLGQGLEFLIYFQGNSAPDKSGLPSDRFSAERTGGSVSTLTIQRTQQEDSAVYLCASSPRTGGEEKLFFGSGTQLSVL.

In this sample, this clone turned up once. The chain is built from TRBV12-3 or TRBV12-4 and TRBJ2-2; no clear D gene. The V and J ends lost 7 bases and 2 bases respectively, with 5 bases between them. This CDR3 is built from 12 residues. CDR3 amino acids: CASTINTGELFF. The CDR3 coding sequence is TGTGCCAGCACCATCAACACCGGGGAGCTGTTTTTT.

The chain recombines TRBV7-2 with TRBJ1-5; 10 nucleotides align to TRBD1. CDR3 length: 15 amino acids. The V and J ends lost 5 bases and 4 bases, in that order; junction bases with no gene match: 5. Germline V gene lookup returns CDR1 SGHTA and CDR2 FQGNSA. CDR3 bases: TGTGCCAGCAGCCCCGGACAGGGGGGGAATCAGCCCCAGCATTTT. This gives the protein CASSPGQGGNQPQHF.

This clone was counted once. The chain has TRBV19 and TRBJ1-5; D perhaps matches TRBD1 (5 bases). The CDR3 runs 14 residues. Germline loops: CDR1 LNHDA, CDR2 SQIVND (reference sequence). Trimming left V 5 bases short and J 3 bases short, with 11 bases between. In nucleotides, the CDR3 is TGTGCCAGTAGTGTATACAGGTACAATCAGCCCCAGCATTTT. Its translation is CASSVYRYNQPQHF.

The V and J genes are TRBV2 and TRBJ1-5, with D unresolved. This CDR3 comprises 14 residues. Per germline, CDR1 SNHLY and CDR2 FYNNEI. V shed 8 bases and J shed 10 bases, with 21 bases lying between them. The DNA for the CDR3 is TGTGCCAGCTCGGACCGGGCGCCGCAACAACCCCAGCATTTT. It specifies CASSDRAPQQPQHF.

The rearrangement links TRBV4-2 to TRBJ1-5; tentatively, D is TRBD1 (5 bases). The CDR3 spans 14 residues. Looked up from germline, CDR1 is LGHNA and CDR2 is YNFKEQ. V lost 3 bases, J lost 1 base, and 7 bases lay in between. This CDR3 reads CASSQGESNQPQHF. The CDR3 region has the DNA TGTGCCAGCAGCCAGGGGGAAAGCAATCAGCCCCAGCATTTT.

The V and J genes are TRBV28 and TRBJ1-6; 10 nucleotides line up with TRBD1. J gave up 8 bases and V 8 bases, and 12 bases lay outside the gene matches. The CDR3 is 16 amino acids. The germline CDR1 and CDR2 sequences are MDHEN and SYDVKM. CDR3 nucleotide sequence: TGTGCCAGCGGGGACCTCGGGACAGGGGAATATTCACCCCTCCACTTT. This gives the protein CASGDLGTGEYSPLHF.

This chain joins TRBV18 and TRBJ1-1, with D tentatively TRBD1 (6 bases). The CDR3 has 15 amino acids. V dropped 0 bases and J dropped 5 bases, with 13 bases sitting between them. CDR1 and CDR2 (germline): KGHSH, LQKENI. CDR3 residues: CASSPPGFQGTEAFF. The DNA of the CDR3 is TGTGCCAGCTCACCACCGGGTTTCCAGGGGACTGAAGCTTTCTTT.

The chain uses TRBV10-3 and TRBJ2-7; 8 positions match TRBD2. This CDR3 has 15 residues. Germline CDR1 and CDR2: ENHRY and SYGVKD. Trimming took 6 bases from V and 0 from J; bases not matched to a gene: 7. CDR3 region: CAIRTGTRPSYEQYF. The CDR3, as DNA: TGTGCCATCAGAACCGGGACTAGGCCCTCCTACGAGCAGTACTTC.

This chain links TRBV4-3 with TRBJ1-1; 7 nucleotides match TRBD1. V dropped 4 bases and J dropped 5; count of bases not matched to a gene: 13. Germline V CDR1 and CDR2: LGHNA, YSLEER. The CDR3 loop spans 16 amino acids. The CDR3 DNA sequence: TGCGCCAGCAGCCGTGGCGGTAGGGGGCGGGGGACTGAAGCTTTCTTT. It yields the protein CASSRGGRGRGTEAFF.